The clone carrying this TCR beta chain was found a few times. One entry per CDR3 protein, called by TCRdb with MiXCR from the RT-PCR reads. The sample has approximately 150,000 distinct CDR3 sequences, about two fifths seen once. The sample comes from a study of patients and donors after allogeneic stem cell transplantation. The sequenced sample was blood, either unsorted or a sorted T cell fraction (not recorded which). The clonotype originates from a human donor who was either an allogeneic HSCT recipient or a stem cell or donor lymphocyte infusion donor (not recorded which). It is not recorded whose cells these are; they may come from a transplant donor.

CDR3 DNA sequence: TGCGCCAGCAGCCAAGAAGCGGCAACTAATGAAAAACTGTTTTTT. It translates to CASSQEAATNEKLFF. This sequence joins TRBV4-3 and TRBJ1-4; no reliable D call. The CDR3 covers 15 residues. The V end lost 0 bases, the J end lost 0 bases, and 5 bases lay between the germline ends. Germline CDR1 and CDR2: LGHNA and YSLEER.